These 20 T cell receptor beta chains came from one sample sequenced in a study of T cells in Graves' hyperthyroidism and ophthalmopathy (dated by TCRdb to 2018 to 2020). Library preparation used multiplex PCR. Instrument on record: Illumina HiSeq 2000. The TCR beta CDR3 regions were amplified from RNA transcripts. The TCR CDR3 was subjected to a first round of RT-PCR using the HTBI primer set and the Qiagen OneStep RT-PCR kit. TCRdb trimmed the raw reads at Q25, called clones with MiXCR and kept productive beta chains. Rows are unified per CDR3 protein, each entry keeping the most common DNA and genes. This sample is represented by some 600,000 distinct CDR3 sequences; over 11% of them were singletons. The ten most abundant clones make up less than 6% of the sample. The specimen sequenced was blood. Receptors originate from a woman younger than 45 with Graves' hyperthyroidism that later progressed to Graves' ophthalmopathy.

This clonotype was observed at least ten times. The V call is TRBV28, the J call TRBJ2-3, with 7 bases fitting TRBD1. Germline CDR1 MDHEN, CDR2 SYDVKM. The junction had 10 bases not matched to a gene; V was cut back by 5 bases and J by 5 bases. CDR3 size: 15 residues. The CDR3, as DNA: TGTGCCAGCAGTCCCCCAGGGGGACGGAGAGATACGCAGTATTTT. Protein: CASSPPGGRRDTQYF.

In its sample, this clonotype was seen many times. V gene TRBV5-1 combines with J gene TRBJ2-3; D is undetermined. The V gene lost 4 bases and the J gene lost 3 bases, with 15 bases spanning the gap. Germline assignment: CDR1 SGHRS and CDR2 YFSETQ. This CDR3 has 15 amino acids. The CDR3 here is CASSPDGALTDTQYF. The CDR3 region has the DNA TGCGCCAGCAGCCCAGACGGAGCGCTAACAGATACGCAGTATTTT.

The chain recombines TRBV12-3 or TRBV12-4 with TRBJ2-7; TRBD2 agrees at 13 bases. This CDR3 has 17 amino acids. V shed 8 bases and J 7 bases; nucleotides not matched to a gene: 17. This CDR3 is CASASPGRGLAGWEQYF. The DNA of the CDR3 is TGTGCCAGCGCCTCACCGGGCCGGGGACTAGCGGGATGGGAGCAGTACTTC.

This clonotype has more than one count but fewer than ten. V gene TRBV19 combines with J gene TRBJ1-5; D perhaps matches TRBD1 (5 bases). Germline V gene sequence: CDR1 LNHDA, CDR2 SQIVND (reference sequence). The CDR3 has 16 residues. V lost 5 bases and J 0 bases, leaving 14 bases between the germline ends. The CDR3 nucleotides are TGTGCCAGTAGTCCCGAGGGGCGGGGTAGCAATCAGCCCCAGCATTTT. Translating gives CASSPEGRGSNQPQHF.

V gene TRBV27 combines with J gene TRBJ1-3; D is unresolved. Trimming left V 2 bases short and J 2 bases short, with 16 bases between. CDR1 and CDR2 from the germline V gene are MNHEY and SMNVEV (reference sequence). The CDR3 runs 17 residues. The CDR3 here is CASSLKDPGPPGNTIYF. DNA for the CDR3: TGTGCCAGCAGTTTAAAGGACCCCGGCCCTCCTGGAAACACCATATATTTT.

This clonotype was observed many times. The chain combines TRBV27 with TRBJ1-5, with 7 bases identical to TRBD1. The CDR3 extends over 15 amino acids. In germline, CDR1 is MNHEY, CDR2 SMNVEV (reference sequence). The trim removed 3 bases at V and 3 bases at J, leaving 5 bases unmatched. This CDR3 reads CASSLFRGDNQPQHF. CDR3 in DNA: TGTGCCAGCAGTTTGTTCAGGGGGGACAATCAGCCCCAGCATTTT.

Ten or more counts support this clonotype. V gene TRBV2 combines with J gene TRBJ2-3, with D tentatively TRBD1 (5 bases). V was cut by 4 bases and J by 6 bases, with 17 bases left in between. Germline V gives CDR1 SNHLY, CDR2 FYNNEI. The CDR3 has 15 amino acids. CDR3 sequence reads: CASSVRTPSSDTQYF. As DNA, the CDR3 is TGTGCCAGCAGTGTTAGGACACCATCATCCGATACGCAGTATTTT.

This clonotype was seen many times. The chain combines TRBV20-1 with TRBJ2-2, with D tentatively TRBD1 or TRBD2 (5 bases each). Trimming took 1 base from V and 0 from J, leaving 9 bases between them. CDR1 is DFQATT and CDR2 is SNEGSKA in the germline V gene (reference sequence). The CDR3 has 15 amino acids. CDR3 in DNA: TGCAGTGCTAGAGGTTGGGGGACGAACACCGGGGAGCTGTTTTTT. Translation: CSARGWGTNTGELFF.

This clonotype came up many times. This chain links TRBV12-3 or TRBV12-4 with TRBJ1-1, with D possibly TRBD1 on 5 matching bases. The CDR3 loop spans 14 amino acids. The germline V and J ends were trimmed by 0 bases and 3 bases, with 8 bases remaining between them. CDR3 region: CASSLAQADTEAFF. The CDR3, as DNA: TGTGCCAGCAGTTTAGCACAGGCAGACACTGAAGCTTTCTTT.

The chain joins TRBV28 to TRBJ1-3; 7 nucleotides match TRBD1. The J segment lost 4 bases and the V segment lost 4 bases, leaving 4 bases of the junction unmatched. Germline V lookup: CDR1 MDHEN, CDR2 SYDVKM. The CDR3 runs to 14 residues. The CDR3 nucleotides are TGTGCCAGCAGTTCCAGGACAGGCGGAAACACCATATATTTT. The encoded protein is CASSSRTGGNTIYF.

This clonotype was seen only a few times. The CDR3 reads CASPRWGILAGSFNEQFF. As DNA, the CDR3 is TGCGCCAGCCCGAGATGGGGGATACTAGCGGGGAGCTTCAATGAGCAGTTCTTC. The chain links TRBV10-1 to TRBJ2-1; 10 nucleotides line up with TRBD2. CDR1 WNHNN and CDR2 SYGVQD come from the germline V gene (reference sequence). The CDR3 covers 18 residues. With V trimmed by 8 bases and J by 6 bases, 19 bases remained unmatched.

Points on this clonotype: A much more abundant neighbour one base away suggests this may be a read error. V and J are TRBV10-3 and TRBJ2-3; TRBD2 aligns across 13 bases. The V segment lost 11 bases and the J segment 5 bases; nucleotides outside the gene matches: 7. Germline CDR1 ENHRY, CDR2 SYGVKD. The CDR3 sequence is 14 residues long. The CDR3 region is CAVGGLAGVDTQYF. The CDR3 DNA is TGTGCCGTCGGAGGACTAGCGGGAGTAGATACGCAGTATTTT.

V and J are TRBV18 and TRBJ1-2, with a tentative D call TRBD1 (5 bases). Germline CDR1 reads KGHSH; CDR2 reads LQKENI. The CDR3 is 14 amino acids. Trimming took off 2 bases at V and 4 bases at J, with 11 bases between the two ends. CDR3 nucleotides: TGTGCCAGCTCACCAGCGCAGGGTACCTATGGCTACACCTTC. Protein sequence: CASSPAQGTYGYTF.

The CDR3 is CSARGTIEAYEQYF. The CDR3 DNA sequence: TGCAGTGCTAGAGGGACTATCGAGGCCTACGAGCAGTACTTC. The V and J genes are TRBV20-1 and TRBJ2-7; D is perhaps TRBD2 (6 bases). There are 14 residues in the CDR3. Germline V gene data show CDR1 as DFQATT and CDR2 as SNEGSKA (reference sequence). Trimming took 1 base from V and 2 from J, leaving 12 bases between them.

To note about this clonotype: A clone one base away is much larger, so this may be a read error. This chain's CDR3 is CSVPLGASDEQYF. The CDR3, as DNA: TGCAGCGTGCCTCTCGGGGCTTCGGATGAGCAGTACTTC. The V and J genes are TRBV29-1 and TRBJ2-7; tentatively, D is TRBD1 or TRBD2 (5 bases each). Germline V gives CDR1 SQVTM, CDR2 ANQGSEA. The CDR3 has 13 amino acids. V was pared by 6 bases and J by 7 bases, with 19 bases between.

This clonotype was detected only a few times. The rearrangement joins TRBV10-3 to TRBJ1-2, with a tentative D call TRBD1 (6 bases). CDR3 size: 15 residues. V dropped 10 bases and J dropped 6 bases, with 24 bases sitting between them. Germline CDR1 and CDR2: ENHRY and SYGVKD. CDR3 in amino acids: CANQAEQGDLHGYTF. DNA of the CDR3: TGTGCCAATCAGGCGGAACAGGGTGATTTGCATGGCTACACCTTC.

A note on this clonotype: A much bigger clone sits one base away, suggesting this may be a read error. V gene TRBV20-1 combines with J gene TRBJ2-1; TRBD1 aligns across 7 bases. Germline CDR1 reads DFQATT; CDR2 reads SNEGSKA (reference sequence). The CDR3 sequence is 14 residues long. DNA for the CDR3: TGCAGCAGTGCCCCGGGACAGCGATACAATAAGCAGTTCTTC. This sequence encodes CSSAPGQRYNKQFF.

The chain recombines TRBV4-3 with TRBJ2-3, with D hard to call. V was pared by 3 bases and J by 5 bases, with 18 bases between. CDR3 length: 16 residues. Germline V lookup: CDR1 LGHNA, CDR2 YSLEER. The CDR3 protein is CASSQAGPPRLDTQYF. The CDR3, as DNA: TGCGCCAGCAGCCAGGCTGGACCCCCTAGGCTAGATACGCAGTATTTT.

This clonotype was seen ten or more times. This chain connects TRBV27 to TRBJ2-1; D could derive from TRBD1 or TRBD2 (7 bases each). The CDR3 runs 15 residues. The germline V gene encodes CDR1 MNHEY and CDR2 SMNVEV (reference sequence). Trimming pared 7 bases from V and 9 bases from J, leaving 22 bases between. The CDR3 sequence is CASTQGGPPGAEQFF. CDR3 in DNA: TGTGCCAGCACCCAGGGGGGGCCACCTGGGGCTGAGCAGTTCTTC.

Comments on this clonotype: One end of the junction varies from germline; a read error may be responsible. This rearrangement joins TRBV12-3 or TRBV12-4 to TRBJ2-7, with a weak D call TRBD1 (6 bases). CDR3 length: 13 amino acids. For the CDR3, the DNA is TGTGCCAGCAGTAAGGACAGCTCCGACGAGCAGTACTTC. This translates into CASSKDSSDEQYF.